This is a list of T cell receptor beta chains from one sample in a study of blood T cells in healthy people across ages. MiXCR, run by TCRdb on the 5' RACE reads, gives a single entry per CDR3 protein. The sample has hundreds of thousands of distinct CDR3 sequences, around 25% seen once. The same data also went into a second study, on T cells of mothers and their children.

What was sequenced was blood. The receptors derive from a boy aged 10-17 years in good health. CDR3s include the opening cysteine and the closing phenylalanine or tryptophan. Expanded clones are given a class, and other clones once, few, many or no size at all.

abundance: .; j_gene: TRBJ2-6; v_gene: TRBV6-2/TRBV6-3; CDR3aa: CASSYISGSSGANVLTF
abundance: .; j_gene: TRBJ2-5; v_gene: TRBV7-9; CDR3aa: CASSPPSGGDQETQYF
abundance: many; j_gene: TRBJ2-7; v_gene: TRBV4-1; CDR3aa: CASSPGTAGEQYF
abundance: .; j_gene: TRBJ2-2; v_gene: TRBV12-3/TRBV12-4; CDR3aa: CASSPGVGELFF
abundance: .; j_gene: TRBJ2-3; v_gene: TRBV10-2; CDR3aa: CASRTSGTTDTQYF
abundance: .; j_gene: TRBJ2-7; v_gene: TRBV7-2; CDR3aa: CASSRTPGLWVVEQYF
abundance: .; j_gene: TRBJ1-1; v_gene: TRBV14; CDR3aa: CASSRLSIPEAFF
abundance: .; j_gene: TRBJ2-5; v_gene: TRBV20-1; CDR3aa: CSARGGAGGQETQYF
abundance: .; j_gene: .; v_gene: TRBV29-1; CDR3aa: CSVRTTSYEQYF
abundance: .; j_gene: TRBJ2-3; v_gene: TRBV2; CDR3aa: CASSVSGYLTDTQYF
abundance: few; j_gene: .; v_gene: TRBV7-2; CDR3aa: CASSPGTRGPSYEQYF
abundance: .; j_gene: TRBJ2-5; v_gene: TRBV6-5; CDR3aa: CASRPGQGAWETQYF
abundance: few; j_gene: TRBJ2-2; v_gene: TRBV7-3; CDR3aa: CASSQVRTDNTGELFF
abundance: few; j_gene: TRBJ2-5; v_gene: TRBV29-1; CDR3aa: CSSTQGAETQYF
abundance: few; j_gene: TRBJ2-3; v_gene: TRBV9; CDR3aa: CASSADRETDTQYF
abundance: .; j_gene: TRBJ2-7; v_gene: TRBV7-8; CDR3aa: CASSSSDRGLSYEQYF
abundance: few; j_gene: TRBJ1-1; v_gene: TRBV29-1; CDR3aa: CSVEYSMNTEAFF
abundance: few; j_gene: TRBJ2-6; v_gene: TRBV6-2/TRBV6-3; CDR3aa: CASSSRQTSGANVLTF
abundance: .; j_gene: TRBJ1-5; v_gene: TRBV7-2; CDR3aa: CASSLRPGAIQPQHF
abundance: few; j_gene: TRBJ1-5; v_gene: TRBV4-3; CDR3aa: CASSQDRGRQPQHF
abundance: few; j_gene: .; v_gene: TRBV6-2/TRBV6-3; CDR3aa: CASSDRQGPVGEQFF
abundance: .; j_gene: .; v_gene: TRBV10-2; CDR3aa: CASSEIRGLSEQFF
abundance: few; j_gene: TRBJ2-7; v_gene: TRBV4-1; CDR3aa: CASSQAGTYEQYF
abundance: few; j_gene: TRBJ1-2; v_gene: TRBV20-1; CDR3aa: CSATTGLYGYTF
abundance: .; j_gene: TRBJ2-1; v_gene: TRBV9; CDR3aa: CASSVAGTGGINEQFF
abundance: .; j_gene: TRBJ2-1; v_gene: TRBV3-1; CDR3aa: CASSQVLGGYEQFF
abundance: .; j_gene: TRBJ1-2; v_gene: TRBV7-8; CDR3aa: CASSLAPGTVYGYTF
abundance: .; j_gene: TRBJ2-3; v_gene: TRBV28; CDR3aa: CASSLLETDTQYF